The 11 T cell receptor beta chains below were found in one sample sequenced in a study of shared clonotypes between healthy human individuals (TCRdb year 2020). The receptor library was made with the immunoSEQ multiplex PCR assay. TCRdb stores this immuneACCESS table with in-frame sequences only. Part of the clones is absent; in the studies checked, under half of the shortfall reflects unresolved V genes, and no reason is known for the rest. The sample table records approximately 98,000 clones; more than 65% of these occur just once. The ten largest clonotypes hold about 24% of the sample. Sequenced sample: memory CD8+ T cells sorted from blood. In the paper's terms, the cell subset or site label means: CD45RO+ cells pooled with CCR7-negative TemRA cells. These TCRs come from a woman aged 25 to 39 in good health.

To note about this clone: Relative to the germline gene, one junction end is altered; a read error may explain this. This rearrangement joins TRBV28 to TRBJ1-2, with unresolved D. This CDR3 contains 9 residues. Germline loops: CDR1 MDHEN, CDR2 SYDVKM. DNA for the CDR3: TGTGCCAGCGGTTTGGGCTACACCTTC. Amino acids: CASGLGYTF.

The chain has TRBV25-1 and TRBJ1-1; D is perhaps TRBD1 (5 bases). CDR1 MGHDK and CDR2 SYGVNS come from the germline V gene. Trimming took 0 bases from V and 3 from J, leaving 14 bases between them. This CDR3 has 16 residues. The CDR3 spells CASSEYGTGAHTEAFF. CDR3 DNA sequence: TGTGCCAGCAGTGAATACGGTACCGGGGCTCACACTGAAGCTTTCTTT.

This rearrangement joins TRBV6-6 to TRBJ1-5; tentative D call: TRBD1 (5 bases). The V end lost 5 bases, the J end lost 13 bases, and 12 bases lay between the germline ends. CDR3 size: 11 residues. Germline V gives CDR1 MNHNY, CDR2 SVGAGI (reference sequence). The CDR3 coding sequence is TGTGCCAGCAGTGATATGGGGCGTCAGCATTTT. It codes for CASSDMGRQHF.

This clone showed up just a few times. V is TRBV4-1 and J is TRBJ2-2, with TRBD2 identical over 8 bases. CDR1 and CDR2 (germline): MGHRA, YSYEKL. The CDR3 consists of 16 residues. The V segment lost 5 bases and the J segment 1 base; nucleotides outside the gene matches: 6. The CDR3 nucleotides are TGCGCCAGCAGCTTCCGGGCGGGAGGGAACACCGGGGAGCTGTTTTTT. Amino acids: CASSFRAGGNTGELFF.

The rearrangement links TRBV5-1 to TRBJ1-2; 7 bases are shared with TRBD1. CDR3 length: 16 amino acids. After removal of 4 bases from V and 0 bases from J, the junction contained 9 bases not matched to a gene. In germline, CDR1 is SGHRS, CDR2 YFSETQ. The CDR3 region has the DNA TGCGCCAGCAGCACTTGGACAGGTGAAGCTAACTATGGCTACACCTTC. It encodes CASSTWTGEANYGYTF. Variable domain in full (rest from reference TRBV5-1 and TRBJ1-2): KAGVTQTPRYLIKTRGQQVTLSCSPISGHRSVSWYQQTPGQGLQFLFEYFSETQRNKGNFPGRFSGRQFSNSRSEMNVSTLELGDSALYLCASSTWTGEANYGYTFGSGTRLTVV.

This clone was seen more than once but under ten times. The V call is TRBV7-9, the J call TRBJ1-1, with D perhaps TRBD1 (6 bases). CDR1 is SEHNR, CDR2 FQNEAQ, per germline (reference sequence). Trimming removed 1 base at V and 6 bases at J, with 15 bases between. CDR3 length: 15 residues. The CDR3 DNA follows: TGTGCCAGCAGCTTAGGCCAAACAGGGATGGCTGAAGCTTTCTTT. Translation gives CASSLGQTGMAEAFF.

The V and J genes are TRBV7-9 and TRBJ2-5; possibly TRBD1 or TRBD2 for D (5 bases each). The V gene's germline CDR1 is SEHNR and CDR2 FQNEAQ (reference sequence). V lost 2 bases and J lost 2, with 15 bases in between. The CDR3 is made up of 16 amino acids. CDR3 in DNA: TGTGCCAGCAGCTTAAATCAGGGAGTGGGGCAAGAGACCCAGTACTTC. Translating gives CASSLNQGVGQETQYF.

CDR3 sequence: CASSALAGGPDTQYF. In DNA, the CDR3 is TGTGCCAGCAGCGCACTAGCGGGAGGGCCAGATACGCAGTATTTT. The chain couples TRBV6-6 to TRBJ2-3, with TRBD2 matching over 13 bases. The junction had 4 bases not matched to a gene; V was cut back by 6 bases and J by 4 bases. Germline assignment: CDR1 MNHNY and CDR2 SVGAGI (reference sequence). This CDR3 region has 15 residues.

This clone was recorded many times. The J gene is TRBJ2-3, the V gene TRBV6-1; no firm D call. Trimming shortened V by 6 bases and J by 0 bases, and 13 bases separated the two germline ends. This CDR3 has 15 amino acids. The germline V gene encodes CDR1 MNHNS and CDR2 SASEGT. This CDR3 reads CASSLQKGSTDTQYF. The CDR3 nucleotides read TGTGCCAGCAGCCTACAGAAAGGTAGCACAGATACGCAGTATTTT.

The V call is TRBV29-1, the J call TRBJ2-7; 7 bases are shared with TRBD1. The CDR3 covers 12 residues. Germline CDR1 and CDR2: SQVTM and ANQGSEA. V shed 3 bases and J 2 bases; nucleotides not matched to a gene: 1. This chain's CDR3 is CSVETGTYEQYF. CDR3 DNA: TGCAGCGTTGAGACAGGGACCTACGAGCAGTACTTC.

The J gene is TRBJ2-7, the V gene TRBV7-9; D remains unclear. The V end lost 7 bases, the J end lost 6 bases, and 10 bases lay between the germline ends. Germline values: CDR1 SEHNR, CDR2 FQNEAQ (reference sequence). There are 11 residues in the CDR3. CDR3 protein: CASMGLREQYF. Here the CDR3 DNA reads TGTGCCAGCATGGGCCTTCGCGAGCAGTACTTC.